These 10 T cell receptor beta chains share one sample of origin, sequenced in a study of glioma-infiltrating T cells after dendritic cell vaccination. TCRdb keeps only in-frame clones here, not all; method: immunoSEQ multiplex PCR. The sample yields about 87,000 clones, 75% to 90% seen once. Time point given: after dendritic cell vaccination, including at tumor progression/relapse. The material was blood, obtained after dendritic cell vaccination. The receptors stem from a human donor with glioblastoma.

Note on this clone: Other nucleotide sequences from this sample produce the same CDR3. The chain carries TRBV5-1 and TRBJ1-4; the D is unclear. The V and J ends lost 0 bases and 0 bases respectively, with 3 bases between them. Germline-derived CDR1 and CDR2 are SGHRS and YFSETQ. The CDR3 totals 14 residues. The CDR3 DNA follows: TGCGCCAGCAGCTTGGGAGCAACTAATGAAAAACTGTTTTTT. This gives the protein CASSLGATNEKLFF.

The chain joins TRBV7-9 to TRBJ2-7; 7 bases fit TRBD1. The CDR3 length is 17 residues. The germline V gene has CDR1 SEHNR and CDR2 FQNEAQ (reference sequence). V was clipped by 3 bases and J by 5 bases; unmatched bases: 16. This chain's CDR3 is CASSFHRTTGAADEQYF. As DNA, the CDR3 is TGTGCCAGCAGCTTCCACAGGACCACAGGGGCCGCGGACGAGCAGTACTTC.

The gene calls are TRBV30 and TRBJ1-2, with 9 bases fitting TRBD1. This CDR3 comprises 14 residues. Per the germline V gene, CDR1 is GTSNPN and CDR2 is SVGIG (reference sequence). Losses at the gene ends were 5 bases for V and 2 bases for J; bases not matched to a gene: 6. In DNA form, the CDR3 reads TGTGCCTGGGATGGACAGGGGACAAACTATGGCTACACCTTC. Residues: CAWDGQGTNYGYTF.

The chain has TRBV7-2 and TRBJ2-7; the match to TRBD2 covers 7 bases. With 5 bases clipped from V and 2 bases from J, the junction kept 9 bases outside the gene matches. This CDR3 region has 15 residues. Germline V gene sequence: CDR1 SGHTA, CDR2 FQGNSA. CDR3 DNA: TGTGCCAGCAGCGTCGCTAGCGGAGGGGCCTACGAGCAGTACTTC. Translating gives CASSVASGGAYEQYF.

J is TRBJ2-3 and V is TRBV9, with D possibly matching TRBD2 (6 bases). The CDR3 runs 16 residues. V lost 0 bases, J lost 3 bases, and 14 bases lay in between. CDR1 and CDR2 from the germline V gene are SGDLS and YYNGEE. The DNA of the CDR3 is TGTGCCAGCAGCGTAGATTGGGGGGTTGAGACAGATACGCAGTATTTT. This codes for CASSVDWGVETDTQYF.

The CDR3: CASSLEAGRQAFF. The CDR3 DNA sequence: TGTGCCAGCAGCTTAGAAGCGGGCCGCCAAGCTTTCTTT. The chain carries TRBV7-9 and TRBJ1-1; D is undetermined. The CDR3 is 13 residues long. Trimming shortened V by 1 base and J by 9 bases, and 12 bases separated the two germline ends. Germline V gives CDR1 SEHNR, CDR2 FQNEAQ (reference sequence).

The chain has TRBV7-8 and TRBJ2-7; tentatively, D is TRBD2 (5 bases). The V end was cut by 5 bases, the J end by 13 bases, with 15 bases between. The germline CDR1 and CDR2 sequences are SGHVS and FQNEAQ. The length of the CDR3 is 11 residues. CDR3: CASSPGLDCYF. CDR3 sequence (DNA): TGTGCCAGCAGCCCCGGGCTGGACTGTTACTTC.

This chain connects TRBV6-5 to TRBJ2-2; 9 bases line up with TRBD1. V dropped 5 bases and J dropped 5; count of bases not matched to a gene: 6. The CDR3 is 15 residues long. CDR1 is MNHEY, CDR2 SVGAGI, per germline. CDR3 DNA: TGTGCCAGCAGTCTAGGGACAGGGAATACCGGGGAGCTGTTTTTT. Its translation is CASSLGTGNTGELFF.

Points on this clone: Its ends do not fully match the called genes, so a read error is possible. The V gene is TRBV11-3, the J gene TRBJ2-1, with 7 bases that match TRBD1. The CDR3 has 13 amino acids. From germline, CDR1 is SGHNT and CDR2 YENEEA. The CDR3 DNA reads as TGTGTCAGCAGCTTGGACAGGCGCAATGAGCAGTTCTTC. It codes for CVSSLDRRNEQFF.

The rearrangement uses TRBV7-7 and TRBJ1-2; 10 nucleotides match TRBD1. From germline, CDR1 is SSHAT and CDR2 FNYEAQ (reference sequence). V dropped 2 bases and J dropped 2; count of bases not matched to a gene: 8. CDR3 size: 17 residues. The CDR3 reads CASSLKEQTGGNYGYTF. The CDR3 coding sequence is TGTGCCAGCAGCTTAAAGGAGCAGACAGGGGGCAACTATGGCTACACCTTC.